This TCR beta chain is from a study of blood T cells in healthy people across ages. A second PCR, run for roughly 7 to 12 cycles, used a sample-barcoded 5' primer plus a J-beta primer mix. TCRdb ran MiXCR on the 5' RACE reads and lists one entry per CDR3 protein. The sample consists of around 800,000 distinct CDR3 sequences, around half of them appearing once. The V and J ends lost 1 base and 5 bases, in that order; junction bases with no gene match: 14. Germline lookup yields CDR1 SGHAT and CDR2 FQNNGV. The CDR3 is 17 amino acids. The study's findings and limits: Investigators viewed diversity estimates from one million T cells as underestimates, the study reported. Higher diversity, along with more naive CD4+ cells, distinguished long-lived donors from aged donors.

At least ten counts were recorded for this clonotype. What it binds is unknown. V usage is TRBV11-2 and J usage is TRBJ2-7, with 7 bases lining up with TRBD2. The TCR was taken from an older man in good health. Sequencing was performed on blood. The CDR3 region is CASSLVGQGGLVDEQYF. For the CDR3, the DNA is TGTGCCAGCAGCTTAGTAGGGCAGGGCGGACTAGTTGACGAGCAGTACTTC.